What follows is one TCR beta chain and its context. The assay was immunoSEQ multiplex PCR, and TCRdb's table has in-frame clones only and misses some. Here the sample spans tens of thousands of clones, 70% to 90% being singletons. As for time point: pretreatment peripheral blood. Pretreatment and on-treatment blood mononuclear cell samples were taken, totaling between 1 and 8 time points per patient. This specimen belongs to a study of PD-L1 blockade in urothelial cancer. Sequenced material: PBMCs, taken around atezolizumab (anti-PD-L1) treatment. This TCR derives from a man in his 60s with urothelial cancer.

The DNA of the CDR3 is TGTGCCAGCAGTACTCACGGGACAGGGAATCAGCCCCAGCATTTT. As protein: CASSTHGTGNQPQHF. The rearrangement uses TRBV27 and TRBJ1-5; the match to TRBD1 covers 9 bases. CDR3 size: 15 residues. Germline trimming cut 5 bases from V and 4 bases from J; bases unmatched to any gene: 6. Germline assignment: CDR1 MNHEY and CDR2 SMNVEV (reference sequence).